The clone carrying this T cell receptor (beta chain) was seen at least ten times. The antigen is unknown. The source of the sample is a study of T cells in Graves' hyperthyroidism and ophthalmopathy. General observations from the study: Blood also carried most thyroid clonotypes expanded above 0.001. Ophthalmopathy prediction by the model preceded onset by a median approximately 5.9 months.

Germline CDR1 and CDR2: DFQATT and SNEGSKA (reference sequence). The CDR3 length is 14 residues. Between the trimmed V and J ends, which lost 5 bases and 0 bases, there was a span of 12 bases. RNA transcripts provided the source from which TCR beta CDR3 regions were amplified. TCR CDR3 underwent first-round RT-PCR with the HTBI primer set. TCRdb reprocessed the multiplex PCR reads with MiXCR, giving one entry per CDR3 protein. This sample has hundreds of thousands of distinct CDR3 sequences, with roughly 15% found just once. The sequenced sample was blood. This chain links TRBV20-1 with TRBJ2-3; D is uncertain. This receptor was identified in a man aged 18 to 35 with Graves' ophthalmopathy. In nucleotides, the CDR3 is TGCAGTGCTGCCTGGACGGCTAGCACAGATACGCAGTATTTT. Amino acid sequence: CSAAWTASTDTQYF.